These 10 T cell receptor beta chains came from one sample sequenced in a study of early T cells in non-severe SARS-CoV-2 infection. TCRdb re-called the 5' RACE reads with MiXCR, one entry per CDR3 protein. The table includes around 63,000 distinct CDR3 sequences, about an eighth detected once. The sequenced material came from whole blood. These receptors were obtained from an adult who was a healthcare worker with PCR-confirmed SARS-CoV-2 infection or an uninfected control (not recorded which).

Ten or more counts support this clonotype. The chain is built from TRBV19 and TRBJ2-1, with TRBD2 matching over 10 bases. The CDR3 is made up of 18 amino acids. Germline values: CDR1 LNHDA, CDR2 SQIVND (reference sequence). Losses at the gene ends were 5 bases for V and 6 bases for J; bases not matched to a gene: 16. The DNA of the CDR3 is TGTGCCAGTAGTTCTAGCCTGAGAAGCGGGGGGGCCATCAATGAGCAGTTCTTC. Protein: CASSSSLRSGGAINEQFF.

This chain joins TRBV29-1 and TRBJ1-2; unclear D gene. Germline V CDR1 and CDR2: SQVTM, ANQGSEA. Between the trimmed V and J ends, which lost 0 bases and 5 bases, there was a span of 7 bases. The CDR3 is 12 residues long. The CDR3 loop is CSVEEPLYGYTF. The CDR3 DNA follows: TGCAGCGTTGAAGAGCCCCTTTATGGCTACACCTTC.

Ten or more counts support this clonotype. The chain employs TRBV6-5 and TRBJ1-2, with D uncertain. The CDR3 has 16 residues. V lost 6 bases, J lost 5 bases, and 22 bases lay in between. Germline assignment: CDR1 MNHEY and CDR2 SVGAGI. For the CDR3, the DNA is TGTGCCAGCAGGGCCGCCCAAGGACGCGGTATTTATGGCTACACCTTC. This gives the protein CASRAAQGRGIYGYTF.

This clonotype came up many times. The rearrangement uses TRBV3-1 and TRBJ1-1; D remains unclear. Between the trimmed V and J ends, which lost 4 bases and 5 bases, there was a span of 14 bases. The CDR3 runs 14 residues. CDR1 and CDR2 from the germline V gene are LGHDT and YNNKEL (reference sequence). The CDR3 region has the DNA TGTGCCAGCAGCCGTTCAAGGACTAGTACTGAAGCTTTCTTT. Its protein product is CASSRSRTSTEAFF.

This clonotype was seen a handful of times. J is TRBJ2-3 and V is TRBV6-6; possibly TRBD1 for D (6 bases). Trimming removed 10 bases from V and 1 base from J, with 18 bases in between. Germline CDR1 reads MNHNY; CDR2 reads SVGAGI (reference sequence). The CDR3 consists of 15 residues. The CDR3 DNA reads as TGTGCCATACATCCCGCAGGGGTTGGCACAGATACGCAGTATTTT. Protein sequence: CAIHPAGVGTDTQYF.

This clonotype has ten or more counts. V and J are TRBV6-5 and TRBJ2-7; D uncertain. The CDR3 covers 14 residues. The V end was cut by 2 bases, the J end by 5 bases, with 13 bases between. Per germline, CDR1 MNHEY and CDR2 SVGAGI. The CDR3 is CASSYRDSPNEQYF. The CDR3 region has the DNA TGTGCCAGCAGTTACCGAGACTCCCCCAACGAGCAGTACTTC.

The chain recombines TRBV5-4 with TRBJ2-5; no definite D call. Trimming shortened V by 2 bases and J by 2 bases, and 7 bases separated the two germline ends. Germline CDR1 is SGHNT and CDR2 is YYREEE (reference sequence). The CDR3 is 13 amino acids. The DNA for the CDR3 is TGTGCCAGCAGCTTTATAACTCAAGAGACCCAGTACTTC. This codes for CASSFITQETQYF.

The chain employs TRBV12-3 or TRBV12-4 and TRBJ1-6; the D is unclear. The CDR3 runs to 14 residues. Trimming cost V 4 bases and J 6 bases, with 10 bases left between them. CDR3 nucleotides: TGTGCCAGCAGTTCCGGATCAGTTAATTCACCCCTCCACTTT. This translates into CASSSGSVNSPLHF.

This clonotype was observed many times. The rearrangement links TRBV6-2 or TRBV6-3 to TRBJ2-7, with D perhaps matching TRBD1 or TRBD2 (6 bases each). Germline values: CDR1 MNHEY, CDR2 SVGEGT. V gave up 7 bases and J gave up 0 bases, with 16 bases separating them. The CDR3 covers 15 residues. Here the CDR3 reads CASTRRRGSSYEQYF. The CDR3, as DNA: TGTGCCAGCACCCGACGGAGGGGGAGCTCCTACGAGCAGTACTTC.

This clonotype turned up a few times. The V gene is TRBV12-3 or TRBV12-4, the J gene TRBJ2-3; D possibly uses TRBD1 or TRBD2 (7 bases each). The CDR3 has 16 residues. V lost 7 bases and J 6 bases, leaving 23 bases between the germline ends. CDR3 coding DNA: TGTGCCAGCACTCCAGGGGGGGATGTAAGGTTCGATACGCAGTATTTT. Protein product: CASTPGGDVRFDTQYF.